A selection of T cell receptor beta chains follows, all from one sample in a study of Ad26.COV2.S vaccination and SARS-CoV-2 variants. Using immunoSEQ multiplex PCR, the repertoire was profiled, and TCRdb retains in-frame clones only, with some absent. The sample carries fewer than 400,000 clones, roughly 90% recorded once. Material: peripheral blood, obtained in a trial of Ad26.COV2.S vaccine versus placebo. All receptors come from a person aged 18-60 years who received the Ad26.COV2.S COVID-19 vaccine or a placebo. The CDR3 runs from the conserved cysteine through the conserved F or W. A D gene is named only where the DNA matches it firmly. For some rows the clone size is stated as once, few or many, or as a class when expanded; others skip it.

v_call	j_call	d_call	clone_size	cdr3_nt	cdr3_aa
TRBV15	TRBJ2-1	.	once	TGTGCCACCAGCAGAGATGGGGGTTTCACCTACAATGAGCAGTTCTTC	CATSRDGGFTYNEQFF
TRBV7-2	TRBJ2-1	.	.	TGTGCCAGCAGACGGGGCTCCTACAATGAGCAGTTCTTC	CASRRGSYNEQFF
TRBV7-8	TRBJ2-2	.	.	TGTGCCAGCAGCTTACCTTTGGGGGGAGAAGGCACCGGGGAGCTGTTTTTT	CASSLPLGGEGTGELFF
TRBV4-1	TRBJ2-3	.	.	TGCGCCAGCAGCCCGGGAGATACGCAGTATTTT	CASSPGDTQYF
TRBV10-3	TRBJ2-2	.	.	TGTGCCGCCAGCTCTGGCGGGGAGCTGTTTTTT	CAASSGGELFF
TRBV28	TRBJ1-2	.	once	TGTGCCAGCGGAGGGGCACCCAACTATGGCTACACCTTC	CASGGAPNYGYTF
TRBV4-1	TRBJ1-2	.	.	TGCGCCAGCAGCCAAGATTGGGCAGACTATGCGGGTAGGGGCTACACCTTC	CASSQDWADYAGRGYTF
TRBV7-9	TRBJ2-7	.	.	TGTGCCAGCACCCCCCCGGCCCTCGAGCAGTACTTC	CASTPPALEQYF
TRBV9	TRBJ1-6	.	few	TGTGCCAGCAGCGTAGCCGCAGAGAATTCACCCCTCCACTTT	CASSVAAENSPLHF
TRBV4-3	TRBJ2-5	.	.	TGCGCCAGCAGCCAATGGGCGGCGGCGAAGACCCAGTACTTC	CASSQWAAAKTQYF
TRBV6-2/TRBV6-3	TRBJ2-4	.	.	TGTGCCAGCAGTTACTGGGCAGCTGTAGCCAAAAACATTCAGTACTTC	CASSYWAAVAKNIQYF
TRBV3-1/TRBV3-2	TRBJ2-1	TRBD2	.	TGTGCCAGCAGCCAAGCTGCGGGGGGGACCAATGAGCAGTTCTTC	CASSQAAGGTNEQFF
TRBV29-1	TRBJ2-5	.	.	TGCAGCGTAAGCAGCGGGACAAGGAAGACCCAGTACTTC	CSVSSGTRKTQYF
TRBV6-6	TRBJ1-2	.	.	TGTGCCAGCAGTTCGGTGACAGAAGACAATGGCTACACCTTC	CASSSVTEDNGYTF
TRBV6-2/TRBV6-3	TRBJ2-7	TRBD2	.	TGTGCCAGCAGTTGGGATTCGACTAGCCGTTACGAGCAGTACTTC	CASSWDSTSRYEQYF
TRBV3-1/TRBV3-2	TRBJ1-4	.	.	TGTGCCAGCAGTCGACAGAGCTCGAATGAAAAACTGTTTTTT	CASSRQSSNEKLFF
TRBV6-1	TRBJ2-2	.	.	TGTGCCAGCAGTGAATGGTCGTCCGTGGGCGGGGAGCTGTTTTTT	CASSEWSSVGGELFF
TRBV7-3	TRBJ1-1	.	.	TGTGCCAGCAGCTTAAAAGGTGAAGCTTTCTTT	CASSLKGEAFF
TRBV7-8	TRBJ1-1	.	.	TGTGCCAGCAGCTTTCAGGGTGAAGCTTTCTTT	CASSFQGEAFF